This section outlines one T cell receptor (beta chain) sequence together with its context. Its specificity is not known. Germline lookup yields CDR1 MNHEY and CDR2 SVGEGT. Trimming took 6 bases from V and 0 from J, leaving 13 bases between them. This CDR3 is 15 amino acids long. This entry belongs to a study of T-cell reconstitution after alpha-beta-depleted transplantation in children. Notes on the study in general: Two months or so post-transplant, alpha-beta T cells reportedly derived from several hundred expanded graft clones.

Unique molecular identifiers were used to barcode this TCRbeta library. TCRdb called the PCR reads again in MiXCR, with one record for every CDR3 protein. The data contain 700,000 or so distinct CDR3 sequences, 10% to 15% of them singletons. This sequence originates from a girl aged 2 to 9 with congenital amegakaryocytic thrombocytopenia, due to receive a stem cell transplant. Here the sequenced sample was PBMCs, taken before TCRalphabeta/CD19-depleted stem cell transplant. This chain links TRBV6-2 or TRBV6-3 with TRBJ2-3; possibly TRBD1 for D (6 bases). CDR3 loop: CASRFRGLSTDTQYF. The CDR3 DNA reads TGTGCCAGCAGATTCAGGGGTCTTAGCACAGATACGCAGTATTTT.